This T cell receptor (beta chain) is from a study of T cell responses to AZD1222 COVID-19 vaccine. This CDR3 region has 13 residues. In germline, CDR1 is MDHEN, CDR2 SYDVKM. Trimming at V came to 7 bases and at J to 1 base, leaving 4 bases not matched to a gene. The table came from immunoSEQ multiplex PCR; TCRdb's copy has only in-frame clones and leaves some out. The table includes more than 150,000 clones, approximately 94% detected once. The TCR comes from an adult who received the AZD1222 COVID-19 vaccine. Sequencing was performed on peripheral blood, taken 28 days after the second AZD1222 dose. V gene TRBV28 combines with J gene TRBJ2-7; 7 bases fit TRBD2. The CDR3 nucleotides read TGTGCCAGCAAAAGCGGGACGTCCTACGAGCAGTACTTC. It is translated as CASKSGTSYEQYF.